A single T cell receptor (beta chain) is shown here with its context. Antigen: not known. The data belong to a study of regulatory T cells in long-lasting Graves disease. The TCR beta library used iRepertoire HTBI primers with Arm-PCR amplification of CDR3. TCRdb re-derived calls from the multiplex PCR reads in MiXCR, one entry per CDR3 protein. The repertoire holds just over 600,000 distinct CDR3 sequences, with roughly 16% as singletons. Study observations and caveats: When disease was persistent, TRBV28, TRBJ1-2 and TRBJ2-5 were the favored segments. Sharing of public clonotypes was greater in persistent patients (approximately 2,700) than in new patients (roughly 1,000).

Regarding time point: newly diagnosed GD, antithyroid drugs for less than 3 months. Preparation of the TCR library used RNA extracted from PBMCs. CDR1 SGHRS and CDR2 YFSETQ come from the germline V gene. The V and J ends lost 5 bases and 2 bases respectively, with 5 bases between them. This CDR3 is built from 12 residues. These data also formed part of another study, on T cells in Graves' hyperthyroidism and ophthalmopathy.

The sequence was obtained from a woman younger than 45 with Graves disease. Material: peripheral blood mononuclear cells (PBMCs), obtained at new diagnosis, from a patient treated with antithyroid drugs. The rearrangement joins TRBV5-1 to TRBJ1-3; no clear D gene. The CDR3 nucleotides read TGCGCCAGCAGTATCACTGGAAACACCATATATTTT. It encodes CASSITGNTIYF.